What follows are 9 T cell receptor beta chains derived from one specimen sequenced in a study of Graves' ophthalmopathy and Graves' hyperthyroidism. RNA transcripts provided the template for amplifying TCR beta CDR3 regions. HTBI primers served in a first-round RT-PCR, which a second-round multiplex PCR followed. TCRdb re-called the multiplex PCR reads through MiXCR, storing one row per CDR3 protein. Of around 1,000,000 distinct CDR3 sequences in the sample, about 36% were seen once. Sequencing was performed on peripheral blood or thyroid tissue (not recorded which). The source is an adult man with Graves' hyperthyroidism.

This clonotype came up many times. The chain recombines TRBV20-1 with TRBJ2-7; 8 nucleotides agree with TRBD2. J was trimmed by 4 bases and V by 3 bases; bases with no gene match: 5. The CDR3 spans 13 residues. The germline CDR1 and CDR2 sequences are DFQATT and SNEGSKA (reference sequence). Here the CDR3 reads CSASIGREYEQYF. The CDR3 nucleotides read TGCAGTGCTAGTATCGGGAGGGAATACGAGCAGTACTTC.

At least ten counts were recorded for this clonotype. The chain links TRBV19 to TRBJ2-5; D gene unclear. The CDR3 consists of 11 residues. V dropped 3 bases and J dropped 5 bases, with 4 bases sitting between them. Germline V lookup: CDR1 LNHDA, CDR2 SQIVND (reference sequence). CDR3 DNA sequence: TGTGCCAGTAGTATCTCGGAGACCCAGTACTTC. Protein product: CASSISETQYF.

The genes are TRBV4-1 and TRBJ1-2; possible D gene TRBD1, 5 bases. Trimming left V 1 base short and J 13 bases short, with 13 bases between. Germline CDR1 MGHRA, CDR2 YSYEKL. CDR3 length: 12 amino acids. The CDR3 bases are TGCGCCAGCAGCCAAGGGACAAGTTTTTCCACCTTC. Protein: CASSQGTSFSTF.

About this clonotype: A much larger clone is a single base away; this may be a read error. This chain joins TRBV7-6 and TRBJ2-5; D is possibly TRBD1 (6 bases). V was trimmed by 1 base and J by 4 bases, leaving 13 bases between them. This CDR3 comprises 15 residues. Looked up from germline, CDR1 is SGHVS and CDR2 is FNYEAQ. The CDR3 DNA reads TGTGCCAGCAGCTTAGGCCCCACAGGGCGAGAGACCCAGTACTTC. Translation: CASSLGPTGRETQYF.

This clonotype showed up many times. The gene calls are TRBV6-5 and TRBJ1-4; D ambiguous. The germline CDR1 and CDR2 sequences are MNHEY and SVGAGI. The CDR3 is 15 amino acids. V shed 1 base and J shed 0 bases, with 6 bases lying between them. The CDR3 DNA reads as TGTGCCAGCAGTTACTTGGGTGCAACTAATGAAAAACTGTTTTTT. This sequence encodes CASSYLGATNEKLFF.

The genes are TRBV20-1 and TRBJ1-1; no clear D gene. The CDR3 is 16 residues long. Germline loops: CDR1 DFQATT, CDR2 SNEGSKA (reference sequence). Trimming took off 1 base at V and 0 bases at J, with 15 bases between the two ends. CDR3 loop: CSARGRLLALNTEAFF. As DNA, the CDR3 is TGCAGTGCTAGAGGACGACTACTCGCACTGAACACTGAAGCTTTCTTT.

This clonotype was observed once. Just one base apart from a much larger clone, this may be a read error. The chain employs TRBV7-2 and TRBJ1-1, with D uncertain. Germline CDR1 and CDR2: SGHTA and FQGNSA. The CDR3 runs to 15 residues. V was shortened by 3 bases and J by 3 bases, with 14 bases between the two germline ends. The CDR3 loop reads CASSFARARHTEAFF. CDR3 coding DNA: TGTGCCAGCAGCTTTGCTAGGGCCCGCCACACTGAAGCTTTCTTT.

The rearrangement links TRBV7-9 to TRBJ1-2; D not certain. V lost 4 bases and J lost 7, with 16 bases in between. Germline V lookup: CDR1 SEHNR, CDR2 FQNEAQ (reference sequence). The CDR3 totals 14 residues. The CDR3 DNA is TGTGCCAGCAGCTCAAATAGGTTTAATCGTGGCTACACCTTC. This codes for CASSSNRFNRGYTF.

This clonotype was counted a few times. The V gene is TRBV12-3 or TRBV12-4, the J gene TRBJ2-5; a possible D gene is TRBD2 (5 bases). The V end lost 6 bases, the J end lost 2 bases, and 7 bases lay between the germline ends. The length of the CDR3 is 12 residues. CDR3 coding DNA: TGTGCCAGCAGGGACTGGCAAGAGACCCAGTACTTC. As protein: CASRDWQETQYF.